This passage covers 10 T cell receptor beta chains from one sample sequenced in a study of tissue T cells after allogeneic stem cell transplantation. The assay was immunoSEQ multiplex PCR, and TCRdb's table has in-frame clones only and misses some. The repertoire consists of roughly 7,700 clones, with about 35% occurring once and the leading ten covering over 5.5%. Indicated time point: mouse harvest day 14 after allogeneic transplant. Each mouse received 10^7 T-cell-depleted marrow cells plus 10^6 splenic CD5+ T cells by tail vein. Sample: skin. The receptor set was obtained from a female BALB/c mouse given C57BL/6 T cells with graft-versus-host disease after an allogeneic hematopoietic cell transplant.

To note about this clone: A read error is possible here, since a much larger clone lies one base away. Mouse names are used for the genes. The DNA ends 1 residue before the CDR3 does, and the rest of the CDR3 is filled in from the germline J gene. V gene TRBV26 combines with J gene TRBJ1-3, with D tentatively TRBD1 (5 bases). The CDR3 contains 14 residues. V lost 4 bases, J lost 0 bases, and 7 bases lay in between. Per germline, CDR1 KGHPV and CDR2 FQNQEV (reference sequence). The CDR3 spells CASSRQNSGNTLYF. The covered CDR3 bases are TGTGCCAGCAGTCGACAGAATTCTGGAAATACGCTCTAT. Complete variable domain (other parts from reference TRBV26 and TRBJ1-3): NSKVIQTPRYLVKGQGQKAKMRCIPEKGHPVVFWYQQNKNNEFKFLINFQNQEVLQQIDMTEKRFSAECPSNSPCSLEIQSSEAGDSALYLCASSRQNSGNTLYFGEGSRLIVV.

This clone is labeled medium-sized. The gene names given are mouse names. The read falls 1 residue short of the CDR3 end, and the missing part is taken from the germline J gene. The chain recombines TRBV16 with TRBJ2-7, with 9 nucleotides matching TRBD2. J gave up 5 bases and V 0 bases, and 2 bases lay outside the gene matches. This CDR3 is built from 14 residues. Germline CDR1 and CDR2: SGHSA and FRNQAP. The part of the CDR3 DNA that was read is TGTGCAAGCAGCTTAGATGGGGGGGCGAATGAACAGTAC. Translated, it gives CASSLDGGANEQY. The whole CDR3 protein is CASSLDGGANEQYF.

A remark on this clone: Genes and germline are mouse. Read coverage stops 1 residue before the CDR3 terminus; the germline J gene supplies the remainder. The chain carries TRBV23 and TRBJ2-3. This CDR3 region has 15 residues. CDR1 and CDR2 from the germline V gene are KGHTA and FQNQQP. The CDR3 region is CSSSQSASSAETLYF. The sequenced part of the CDR3 DNA is TGCTCCAGCAGTCAATCGGCTTCTAGTGCAGAAACGCTGTAT.

As to this clone: Genes and germline are mouse. Read data end 1 residue before the CDR3 end; the end is taken from the germline J gene. The chain recombines TRBV13-3 with TRBJ1-4; no reliable D call. V lost 4 bases, J lost 5 bases, and 3 bases lay in between. The CDR3 has 11 residues. Germline V lookup: CDR1 NNHDY, CDR2 SYVADS. The CDR3 is CASSRNERLFF. CDR3 DNA, as far as it was read: TGTGCCAGCAGTCGTAACGAAAGATTATTT.

This clone was detected only a few times. Mouse names are used for the genes. Read sequence stops 1 residue before the CDR3 end, and the germline J gene provides the missing end. V is TRBV2 and J is TRBJ2-4; maybe TRBD2 (5 bases). The CDR3 runs 14 residues. Trimming stripped 0 bases from V and 7 bases from J, with 11 bases between. Germline V lookup: CDR1 LGHNA, CDR2 YSYQKL. CDR3 residues: CASSQEELGDTLYF. Incomplete CDR3 DNA: TGTGCCAGCAGCCAAGAAGAGCTGGGTGACACCTTGTAC.

As for this clone: Gene names are the mouse ones. The CDR3 protein is CASSQAGGIYEQYF. The CDR3 DNA, read in part, is TGTGCCAGCAGCCAAGCCGGGGGGATCTATGAACAGTAC. The V call is TRBV2, the J call TRBJ2-7; D is possibly TRBD2 (6 bases). The CDR3 end falls 1 residue outside the read, so it is completed with the germline J gene. This CDR3 has 14 residues. CDR1 LGHNA and CDR2 YSYQKL come from the germline V gene. V lost 1 base to trimming and J lost 3 bases, with 10 bases between them.

This clone has a handful of counts. Mouse names are used for the genes. The CDR3 end is not reached by the read, which stops 1 residue before it; the germline J gene fills it in. The V call is TRBV26, the J call TRBJ2-7; 10 bases agree with TRBD1. The CDR3 sequence is 12 residues long. Germline V gives CDR1 KGHPV, CDR2 FQNQEV (reference sequence). The J segment lost 4 bases and the V segment lost 8 bases, leaving 2 bases of the junction unmatched. This CDR3 is CASLGQGYEQYF. CDR3 DNA, as far as it was read: TGTGCCAGCTTGGGACAGGGGTATGAACAGTAC.

Details on this clone: Mouse names are used for the genes. The observed sequence ends 1 residue before the CDR3 terminus, with the missing tail filled in from the germline J gene. The V gene is TRBV26, the J gene TRBJ1-1, with D possibly matching TRBD1 (5 bases). The V gene's germline CDR1 is KGHPV and CDR2 FQNQEV (reference sequence). The ends were cut back, 1 base at V and 3 bases at J, with 9 bases in the middle. The CDR3 is 14 amino acids. The CDR3 protein is CASSLWGGHTEVFF. Partial CDR3 DNA: TGTGCCAGCAGTCTGTGGGGGGGTCACACAGAAGTCTTC.

Notes on this clone: The gene symbols are mouse symbols. Read coverage stops 1 residue before the CDR3 terminus; the germline J gene supplies the remainder. The chain recombines TRBV26 with TRBJ2-4, with a tentative D call TRBD2 (6 bases). The V gene lost 4 bases and the J gene lost 8 bases, with 16 bases spanning the gap. The CDR3 length is 14 residues. Germline CDR1 is KGHPV and CDR2 is FQNQEV (reference sequence). CDR3 bases read: TGTGCCAGCAGTCCCTCTCTGGGGATGGGCACCTTGTAC. It codes for CASSPSLGMGTLY. The entire CDR3 protein reads CASSPSLGMGTLYF.

Comment on this clone: Mouse gene names apply. The CDR3 end is not reached by the read, which stops 1 residue before it; the germline J gene fills it in. V usage is TRBV12-2 and J usage is TRBJ2-5; a possible D gene is TRBD2 (7 bases). This CDR3 is built from 14 residues. V was trimmed by 2 bases and J by 5 bases, leaving 13 bases between them. CDR1 and CDR2 from the germline V gene are SGHLS and HYDKME. CDR3 in amino acids: CASSPGGGGDTQYF. CDR3 DNA (partial): TGTGCCAGCTCTCCGGGGGGCGGGGGAGACACCCAGTAC.